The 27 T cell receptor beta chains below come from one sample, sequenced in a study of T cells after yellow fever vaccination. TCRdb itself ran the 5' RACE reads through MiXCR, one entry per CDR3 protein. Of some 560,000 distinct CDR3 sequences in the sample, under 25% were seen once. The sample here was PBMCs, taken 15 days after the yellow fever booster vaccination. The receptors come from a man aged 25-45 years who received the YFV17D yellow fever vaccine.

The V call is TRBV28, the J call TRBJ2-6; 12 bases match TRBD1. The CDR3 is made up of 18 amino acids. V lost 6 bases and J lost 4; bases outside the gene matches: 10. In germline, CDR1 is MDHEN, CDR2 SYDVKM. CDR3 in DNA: TGTGCCAGCAGCAAAGGAGGGACAGGGGGCCTAGGGGCCAACGTCCTGACTTTC. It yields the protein CASSKGGTGGLGANVLTF.

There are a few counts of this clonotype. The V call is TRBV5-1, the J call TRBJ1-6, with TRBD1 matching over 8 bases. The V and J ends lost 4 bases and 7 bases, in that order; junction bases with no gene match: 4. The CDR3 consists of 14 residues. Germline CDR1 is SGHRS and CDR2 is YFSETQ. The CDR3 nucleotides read TGCGCCAGCAGCGACAGGGGTGGGAATTCACCCCTCCACTTT. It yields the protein CASSDRGGNSPLHF.

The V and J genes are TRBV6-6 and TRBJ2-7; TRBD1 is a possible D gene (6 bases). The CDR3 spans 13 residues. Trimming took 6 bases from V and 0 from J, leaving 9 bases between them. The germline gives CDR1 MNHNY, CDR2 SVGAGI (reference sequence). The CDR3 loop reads CASRPGHSYEQYF. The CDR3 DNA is TGTGCCAGCAGGCCGGGACACTCCTACGAGCAGTACTTC.

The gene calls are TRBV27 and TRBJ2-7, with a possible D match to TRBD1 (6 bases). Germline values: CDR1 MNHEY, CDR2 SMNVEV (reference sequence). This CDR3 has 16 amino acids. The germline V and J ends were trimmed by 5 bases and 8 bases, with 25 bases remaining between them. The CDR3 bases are TGTGCCAGCAGTACAAACAGGGTACTCCACCAAGTAAAGCAGTACTTC. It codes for CASSTNRVLHQVKQYF.

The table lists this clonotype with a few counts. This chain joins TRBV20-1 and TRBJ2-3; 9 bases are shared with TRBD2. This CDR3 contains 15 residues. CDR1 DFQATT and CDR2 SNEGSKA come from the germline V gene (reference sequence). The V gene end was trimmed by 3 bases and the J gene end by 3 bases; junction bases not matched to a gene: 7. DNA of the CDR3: TGCAGTGCTAGTAATCCGGCGGGAGGGACAGATACGCAGTATTTT. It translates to CSASNPAGGTDTQYF.

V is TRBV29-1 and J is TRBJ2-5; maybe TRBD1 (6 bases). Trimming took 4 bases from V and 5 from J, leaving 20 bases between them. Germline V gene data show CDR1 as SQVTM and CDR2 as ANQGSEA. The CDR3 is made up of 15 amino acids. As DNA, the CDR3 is TGCAGCGTTGCGGGGACACCTGAAGTAGGGGAGACCCAGTACTTC. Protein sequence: CSVAGTPEVGETQYF.

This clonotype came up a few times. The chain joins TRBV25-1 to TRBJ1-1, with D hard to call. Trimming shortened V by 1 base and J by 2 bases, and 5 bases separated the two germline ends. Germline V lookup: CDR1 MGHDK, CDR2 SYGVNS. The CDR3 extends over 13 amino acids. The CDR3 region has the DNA TGTGCCAGCAGTGAATTCGTTAACACTGAAGCTTTCTTT. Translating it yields CASSEFVNTEAFF. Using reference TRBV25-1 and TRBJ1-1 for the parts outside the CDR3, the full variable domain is EADIYQTPRYLVIGTGKKITLECSQTMGHDKMYWYQQDPGMELHLIHYSYGVNSTEKGDLSSESTVSRIRTEHFPLTLESARPSHTSQYLCASSEFVNTEAFFGQGTRLTVV.

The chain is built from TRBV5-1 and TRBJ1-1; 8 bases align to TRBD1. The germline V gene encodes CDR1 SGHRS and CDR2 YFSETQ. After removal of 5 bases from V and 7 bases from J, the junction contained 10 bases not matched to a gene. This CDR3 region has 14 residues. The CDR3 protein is CASSWSGTGYEAFF. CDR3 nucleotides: TGCGCCAGCAGTTGGTCCGGGACAGGCTATGAAGCTTTCTTT.

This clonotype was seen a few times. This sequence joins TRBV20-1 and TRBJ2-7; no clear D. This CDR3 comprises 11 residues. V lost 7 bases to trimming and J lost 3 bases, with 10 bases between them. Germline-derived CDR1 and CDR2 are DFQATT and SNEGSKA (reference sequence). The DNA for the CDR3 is TGCAGTGTAACGAAAAGCTACGAGCAGTACTTC. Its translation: CSVTKSYEQYF.

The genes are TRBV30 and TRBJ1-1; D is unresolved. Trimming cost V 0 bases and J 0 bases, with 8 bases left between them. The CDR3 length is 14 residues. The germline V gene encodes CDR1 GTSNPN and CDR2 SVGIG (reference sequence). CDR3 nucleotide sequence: TGTGCCTGGAGTGTAAGGGTTTTGAACACTGAAGCTTTCTTT. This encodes CAWSVRVLNTEAFF. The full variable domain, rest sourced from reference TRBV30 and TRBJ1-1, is SQTIHQWPATLVQPVGSPLSLECTVEGTSNPNLYWYRQAAGRGLQLLFYSVGIGQISSEVPQNLSASRPQDRQFILSSKKLLLSDSGFYLCAWSVRVLNTEAFFGQGTRLTVV.

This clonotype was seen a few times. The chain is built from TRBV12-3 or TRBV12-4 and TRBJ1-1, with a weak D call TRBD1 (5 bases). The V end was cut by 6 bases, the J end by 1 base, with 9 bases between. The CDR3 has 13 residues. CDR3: CASRLGQNTEAFF. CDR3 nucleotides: TGTGCCAGCAGACTTGGACAGAACACTGAAGCTTTCTTT.

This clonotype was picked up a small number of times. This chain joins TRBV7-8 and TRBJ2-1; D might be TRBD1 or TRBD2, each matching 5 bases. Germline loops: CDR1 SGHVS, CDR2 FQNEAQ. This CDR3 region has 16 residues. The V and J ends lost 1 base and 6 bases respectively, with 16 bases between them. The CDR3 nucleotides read TGTGCCAGCAGCTTAGATGGGGCCGGGAAGTTCAATGAGCAGTTCTTC. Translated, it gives CASSLDGAGKFNEQFF.

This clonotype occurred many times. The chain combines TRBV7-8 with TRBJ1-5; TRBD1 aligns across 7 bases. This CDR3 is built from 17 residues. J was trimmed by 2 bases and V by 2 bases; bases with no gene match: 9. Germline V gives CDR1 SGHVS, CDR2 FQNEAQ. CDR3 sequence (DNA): TGTGCCAGCAGCTTAATGGGTTCGGGACAGCGCAATCAGCCCCAGCATTTT. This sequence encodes CASSLMGSGQRNQPQHF.

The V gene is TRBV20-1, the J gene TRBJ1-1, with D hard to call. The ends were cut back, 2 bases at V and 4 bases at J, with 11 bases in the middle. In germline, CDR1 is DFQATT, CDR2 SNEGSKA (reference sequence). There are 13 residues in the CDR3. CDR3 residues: CSARPSASTEAFF. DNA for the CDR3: TGCAGTGCTAGACCCTCGGCCAGCACTGAAGCTTTCTTT.

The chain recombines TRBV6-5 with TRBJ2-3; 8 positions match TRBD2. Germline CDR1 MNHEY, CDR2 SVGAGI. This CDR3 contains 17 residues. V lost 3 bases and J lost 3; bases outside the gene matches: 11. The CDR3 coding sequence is TGTGCCAGCAGTTATACCGCGGCGGGAGGACTGACAGATACGCAGTATTTT. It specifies CASSYTAAGGLTDTQYF.

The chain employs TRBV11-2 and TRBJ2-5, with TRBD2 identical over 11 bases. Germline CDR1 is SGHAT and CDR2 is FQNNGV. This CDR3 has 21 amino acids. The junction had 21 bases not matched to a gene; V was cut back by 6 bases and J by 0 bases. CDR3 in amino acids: CASRPDATSSGRRMYQETQYF. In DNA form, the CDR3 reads TGTGCCAGCAGGCCCGACGCAACCTCTAGCGGGAGGCGGATGTACCAAGAGACCCAGTACTTC.

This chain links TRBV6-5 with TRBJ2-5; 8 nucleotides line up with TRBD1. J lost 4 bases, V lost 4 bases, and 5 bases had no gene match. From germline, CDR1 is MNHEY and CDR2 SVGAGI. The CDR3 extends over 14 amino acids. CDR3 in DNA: TGTGCCAGCAGTTGGACGACAGGGGCAGAGACCCAGTACTTC. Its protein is CASSWTTGAETQYF.

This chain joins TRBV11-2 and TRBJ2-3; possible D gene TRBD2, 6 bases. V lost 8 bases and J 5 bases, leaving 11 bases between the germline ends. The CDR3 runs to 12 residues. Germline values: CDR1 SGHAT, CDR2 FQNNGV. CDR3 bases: TGTGCCAGCCGCGGAGGGAAAGATACGCAGTATTTT. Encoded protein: CASRGGKDTQYF.

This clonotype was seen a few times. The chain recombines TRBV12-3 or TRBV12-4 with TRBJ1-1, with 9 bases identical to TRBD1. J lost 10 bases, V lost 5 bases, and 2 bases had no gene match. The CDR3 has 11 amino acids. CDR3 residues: CASSRDRVAFF. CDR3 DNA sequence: TGTGCCAGCAGTCGGGACAGGGTAGCTTTCTTT.

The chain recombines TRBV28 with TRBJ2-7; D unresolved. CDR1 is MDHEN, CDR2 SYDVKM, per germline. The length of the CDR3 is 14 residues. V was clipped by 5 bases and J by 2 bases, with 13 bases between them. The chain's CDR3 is CASSPISFPYEQYF. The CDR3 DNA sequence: TGTGCCAGCAGTCCGATTAGTTTCCCCTACGAGCAGTACTTC.

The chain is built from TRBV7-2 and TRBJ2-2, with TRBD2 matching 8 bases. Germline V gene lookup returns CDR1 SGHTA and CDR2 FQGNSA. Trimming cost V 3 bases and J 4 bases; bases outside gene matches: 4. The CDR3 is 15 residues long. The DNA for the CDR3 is TGTGCCAGCAGCTTCACTAGCGGAGGCACCGGGGAGCTGTTTTTT. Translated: CASSFTSGGTGELFF.

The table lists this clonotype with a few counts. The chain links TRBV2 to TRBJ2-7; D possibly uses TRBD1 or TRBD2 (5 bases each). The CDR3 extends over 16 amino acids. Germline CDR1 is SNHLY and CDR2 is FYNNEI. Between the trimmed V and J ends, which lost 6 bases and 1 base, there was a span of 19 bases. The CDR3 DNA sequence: TGTGCCAGCAGGAGATCAGGCTTGGGGGAATCCTACGAGCAGTACTTC. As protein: CASRRSGLGESYEQYF. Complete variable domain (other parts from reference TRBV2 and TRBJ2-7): EPEVTQTPSHQVTQMGQEVILRCVPISNHLYFYWYRQILGQKVEFLVSFYNNEISEKSEIFDDQFSVERPDGSNFTLKIRSTKLEDSAMYFCASRRSGLGESYEQYFGPGTRLTVT.

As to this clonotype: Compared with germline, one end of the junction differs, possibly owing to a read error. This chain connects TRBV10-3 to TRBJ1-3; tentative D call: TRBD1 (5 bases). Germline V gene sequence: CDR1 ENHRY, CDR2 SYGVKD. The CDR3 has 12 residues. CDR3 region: CGGRNSGNTIYF. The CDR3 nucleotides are TGCGGGGGGAGGAACTCTGGAAACACCATATATTTT.

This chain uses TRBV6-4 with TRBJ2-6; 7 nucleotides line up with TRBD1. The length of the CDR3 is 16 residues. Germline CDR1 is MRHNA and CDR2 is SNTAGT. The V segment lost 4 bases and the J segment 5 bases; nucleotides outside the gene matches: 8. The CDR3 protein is CASSGRGGDWANVLTF. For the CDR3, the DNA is TGTGCCAGCAGTGGGAGAGGGGGCGACTGGGCCAACGTCCTGACTTTC.

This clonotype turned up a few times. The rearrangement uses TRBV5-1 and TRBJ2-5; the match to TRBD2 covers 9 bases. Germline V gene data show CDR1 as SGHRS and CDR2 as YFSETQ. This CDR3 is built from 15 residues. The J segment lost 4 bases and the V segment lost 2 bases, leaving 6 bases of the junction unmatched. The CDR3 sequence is CASSFGAAGGETQYF. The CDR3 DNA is TGCGCCAGCAGCTTTGGTGCAGCGGGAGGAGAGACCCAGTACTTC. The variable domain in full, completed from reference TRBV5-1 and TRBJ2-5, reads KAGVTQTPRYLIKTRGQQVTLSCSPISGHRSVSWYQQTPGQGLQFLFEYFSETQRNKGNFPGRFSGRQFSNSRSEMNVSTLELGDSALYLCASSFGAAGGETQYFGPGTRLLVL.

CDR3 residues: CASSLIMPEETQYF. DNA of the CDR3: TGCGCCAGCAGCTTGATCATGCCAGAAGAGACCCAGTACTTC. J is TRBJ2-5 and V is TRBV5-1, with D uncertain. Trimming stripped 1 base from V and 3 bases from J, with 10 bases between. In germline, CDR1 is SGHRS, CDR2 YFSETQ. The CDR3 is 14 amino acids.

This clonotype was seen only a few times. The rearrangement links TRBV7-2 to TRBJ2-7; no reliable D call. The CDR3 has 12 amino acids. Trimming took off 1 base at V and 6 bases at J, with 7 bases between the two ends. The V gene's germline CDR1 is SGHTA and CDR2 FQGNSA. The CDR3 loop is CASSLGFCEQYF. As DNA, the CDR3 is TGTGCCAGCAGCTTAGGATTTTGCGAGCAGTACTTC. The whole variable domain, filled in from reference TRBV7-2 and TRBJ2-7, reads GAGVSQSPSNKVTEKGKDVELRCDPISGHTALYWYRQSLGQGLEFLIYFQGNSAPDKSGLPSDRFSAERTGGSVSTLTIQRTQQEDSAVYLCASSLGFCEQYFGPGTRLTVT.